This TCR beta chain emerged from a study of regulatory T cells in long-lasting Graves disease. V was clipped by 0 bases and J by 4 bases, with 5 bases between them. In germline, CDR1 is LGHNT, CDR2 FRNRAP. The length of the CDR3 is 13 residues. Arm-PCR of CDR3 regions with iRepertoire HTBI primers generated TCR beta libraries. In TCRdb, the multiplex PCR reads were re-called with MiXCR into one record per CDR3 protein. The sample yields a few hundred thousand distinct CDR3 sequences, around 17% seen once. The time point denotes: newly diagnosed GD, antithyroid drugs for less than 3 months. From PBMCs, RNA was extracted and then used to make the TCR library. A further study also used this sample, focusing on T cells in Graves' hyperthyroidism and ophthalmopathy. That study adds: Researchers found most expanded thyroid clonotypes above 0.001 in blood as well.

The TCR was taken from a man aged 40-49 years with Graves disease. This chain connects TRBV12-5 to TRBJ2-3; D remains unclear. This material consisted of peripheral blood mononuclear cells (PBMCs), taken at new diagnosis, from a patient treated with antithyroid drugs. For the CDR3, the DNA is TGTGCTAGTGGTTTGGTGAGCGCAGATACGCAGTATTTT. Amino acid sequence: CASGLVSADTQYF.